A single sample is the source of the 30 T cell receptor beta chains below, sequenced in a study of cytomegalovirus exposure and HLA in healthy donors. PCR used 60 Vbeta primers and 13 Jbeta primers. Profiled with immunoSEQ multiplex PCR; TCRdb holds only in-frame clones, not every one. The sample comprises some 150,000 clones, roughly four fifths of which are singletons, and roughly 10% rests with the top ten. Sequenced material: PBMCs. Every receptor here comes from a man aged 50-60 years in good health and CMV-seropositive.

Only one count was recorded for this clone. The chain employs TRBV18 and TRBJ2-7, with 7 bases lining up with TRBD2. The CDR3 length is 12 residues. CDR1 KGHSH and CDR2 LQKENI come from the germline V gene. Losses at the gene ends were 2 bases for V and 7 bases for J; bases not matched to a gene: 2. The chain's CDR3 is CASSPRREEQYF. The CDR3, as DNA: TGTGCCAGCTCACCAAGGCGGGAGGAGCAGTACTTC.

The chain joins TRBV4-2 to TRBJ2-5; the D gene is possibly TRBD1 (6 bases). Trimming cost V 1 base and J 2 bases, with 14 bases left between them. The germline V gene encodes CDR1 LGHNA and CDR2 YNFKEQ. The CDR3 spans 16 residues. CDR3 sequence: CASSQVRDIPQETQYF. In DNA form, the CDR3 reads TGTGCCAGCAGCCAAGTTCGGGACATTCCTCAAGAGACCCAGTACTTC.

The chain carries TRBV7-2 and TRBJ2-1; 8 positions agree with TRBD1. CDR3 size: 16 residues. The ends lost 5 bases at V and 0 bases at J; junction bases unmatched: 6. From germline, CDR1 is SGHTA and CDR2 FQGNSA. Here the CDR3 reads CASSQGADHSYNEQFF. In nucleotides, the CDR3 is TGTGCCAGCAGCCAGGGGGCGGACCACTCCTACAATGAGCAGTTCTTC.

CDR3 sequence (DNA): TGTGCCAGCAGTTGGACAGGTTCTAACTATGGCTACACCTTC. As protein: CASSWTGSNYGYTF. J is TRBJ1-2 and V is TRBV27, with 7 nucleotides matching TRBD1. Germline CDR1 reads MNHEY; CDR2 reads SMNVEV (reference sequence). V gave up 4 bases and J gave up 0 bases; unmatched junction bases: 2. The CDR3 runs 14 residues.

The chain couples TRBV19 to TRBJ2-5; D remains unclear. The closer fit of TRBJ2-7 to the DNA end suggests the J call may be wrong. The CDR3 spans 15 residues. Germline V CDR1 and CDR2: LNHDA, SQIVND (reference sequence). The CDR3 region has the DNA TGTGCCAGTAGTATAGGTGGCCGGGTCTCTAGCGAGCAGTACTTC. Translation: CASSIGGRVSSEQYF.

The V gene is TRBV4-2, the J gene TRBJ2-3; 11 bases are a match to TRBD2. Losses at the gene ends were 3 bases for V and 5 bases for J; bases not matched to a gene: 4. Germline lookup yields CDR1 LGHNA and CDR2 YNFKEQ. The CDR3 has 15 residues. The DNA of the CDR3 is TGTGCCAGCAGCCACACTAGCGGGAGTGGAGATACGCAGTATTTT. Translating it yields CASSHTSGSGDTQYF.

DNA of the CDR3: TGTGCCAGCAGCAACTCGGGGTACACAGATACGCAGTATTTT. Residues: CASSNSGYTDTQYF. V and J are TRBV7-2 and TRBJ2-3; D may be TRBD2 (5 bases). Germline V gives CDR1 SGHTA, CDR2 FQGNSA. The V end lost 5 bases, the J end lost 2 bases, and 11 bases lay between the germline ends. The CDR3 consists of 14 residues.

The gene calls are TRBV4-1 and TRBJ1-5, with 10 bases aligning to TRBD1. The CDR3 covers 16 residues. V lost 3 bases to trimming and J lost 6 bases; unmatched junction nucleotides: 8. CDR1 MGHRA and CDR2 YSYEKL come from the germline V gene. Here the CDR3 DNA reads TGCGCCAGCAGCCAGGAAGACAGGGGGCTGGGTCAGCCCCAGCATTTT. It is translated as CASSQEDRGLGQPQHF.

The chain is built from TRBV2 and TRBJ2-7; 9 nucleotides align to TRBD1. Germline V CDR1 and CDR2: SNHLY, FYNNEI. Trimming at V came to 1 base and at J to 4 bases, leaving 5 bases not matched to a gene. There are 15 residues in the CDR3. The CDR3 sequence: CASSEGGTGLYEQYF. CDR3 nucleotide sequence: TGTGCCAGCAGTGAAGGGGGGACAGGGTTATACGAGCAGTACTTC.

V and J are TRBV6-1 and TRBJ1-1; no reliable D call. The germline CDR1 and CDR2 sequences are MNHNS and SASEGT. The CDR3 loop spans 14 amino acids. Trimming took off 0 bases at V and 6 bases at J, with 11 bases between the two ends. The CDR3 region has the DNA TGTGCCAGCAGTGAAGCGCTTCGGCAGGCTGAAGCTTTCTTT. As protein: CASSEALRQAEAFF.

The CDR3 coding sequence is TGCAGCGTTGAAAAACGAAGTTTAGGGGGCTACGGCTACACCTTC. It specifies CSVEKRSLGGYGYTF. The chain is built from TRBV29-1 and TRBJ1-2; 7 bases map to TRBD1. Losses at the gene ends were 2 bases for V and 8 bases for J; bases not matched to a gene: 14. The CDR3 has 15 amino acids. CDR1 and CDR2 (germline): SQVTM, ANQGSEA.

This clone was recorded once. The chain recombines TRBV11-2 with TRBJ2-1, with 10 bases that match TRBD1. J was trimmed by 7 bases and V by 5 bases; bases with no gene match: 14. Germline-derived CDR1 and CDR2 are SGHAT and FQNNGV. The CDR3 has 17 residues. DNA of the CDR3: TGTGCCAGCAGCCCCGGACAGGGGGGGACCTTGGGGAATGAGCAGTTCTTC. Translating gives CASSPGQGGTLGNEQFF.

This chain joins TRBV9 and TRBJ1-2, with D uncertain. Looked up from germline, CDR1 is SGDLS and CDR2 is YYNGEE. Trimming stripped 3 bases from V and 2 bases from J, with 11 bases between. This CDR3 is 14 amino acids long. For the CDR3, the DNA is TGTGCCAGCAGCGCTTCGACATACAACTATGGCTACACCTTC. This translates into CASSASTYNYGYTF. Combining the CDR3 with reference TRBV9 and TRBJ1-2 gives the whole variable domain DSGVTQTPKHLITATGQRVTLRCSPRSGDLSVYWYQQSLDQGLQFLIQYYNGEERAKGNILERFSAQQFPDLHSELNLSSLELGDSALYFCASSASTYNYGYTFGSGTRLTVV.

This rearrangement joins TRBV5-4 to TRBJ1-4, with 9 nucleotides matching TRBD1. The CDR3 totals 16 residues. Germline CDR1 and CDR2: SGHNT and YYREEE (reference sequence). V lost 4 bases and J lost 3; bases outside the gene matches: 7. Written as DNA, the CDR3 is TGTGCCAGCAGCGAGGACAGGGGAAACGCTAATGAAAAACTGTTTTTT. Protein product: CASSEDRGNANEKLFF. The whole variable domain, filled in from reference TRBV5-4 and TRBJ1-4, reads ETGVTQSPTHLIKTRGQQVTLRCSSQSGHNTVSWYQQALGQGPQFIFQYYREEENGRGNFPPRFSGLQFPNYSSELNVNALELDDSALYLCASSEDRGNANEKLFFGSGTQLSVL.

The CDR3 region is CAISESGLAGVREQFF. CDR3 sequence (DNA): TGTGCCATCAGTGAAAGTGGACTAGCGGGAGTTCGTGAGCAGTTCTTC. The V and J genes are TRBV10-3 and TRBJ2-1, with TRBD2 identical over 13 bases. V lost 3 bases and J lost 9; bases outside the gene matches: 8. The CDR3 is 16 amino acids. The germline gives CDR1 ENHRY, CDR2 SYGVKD.

This chain connects TRBV18 to TRBJ1-4; maybe TRBD1 (5 bases). CDR3 length equals 14 residues. V was cut by 2 bases and J by 4 bases, with 8 bases left in between. Germline-derived CDR1 and CDR2 are KGHSH and LQKENI. The CDR3 loop is CASSPRQGNEKLFF. In DNA, the CDR3 is TGTGCCAGCTCACCAAGGCAGGGTAATGAAAAACTGTTTTTT.

J is TRBJ2-7 and V is TRBV18, with D possibly matching TRBD1 (6 bases). Germline values: CDR1 KGHSH, CDR2 LQKENI. The CDR3 runs 14 residues. V gave up 5 bases and J gave up 4 bases, with 15 bases separating them. The CDR3 protein is CASSSQGQRYEQYF. Here the CDR3 DNA reads TGTGCCAGCTCATCCCAAGGACAGCGATACGAGCAGTACTTC.

This clone has a handful of counts. V and J are TRBV28 and TRBJ1-6; 7 bases are a match to TRBD1. J was trimmed by 9 bases and V by 1 base; bases with no gene match: 9. The CDR3 runs to 16 residues. Germline CDR1 reads MDHEN; CDR2 reads SYDVKM. CDR3 sequence reads: CASSLSTSGGISPLHF. The CDR3 DNA sequence: TGTGCCAGCAGTTTATCCACTTCAGGGGGTATTTCACCCCTCCACTTT.

Only a few counts were recorded for this clone. The chain recombines TRBV28 with TRBJ2-1; TRBD1 matches 12 bases. This CDR3 is 18 amino acids long. The germline V gene encodes CDR1 MDHEN and CDR2 SYDVKM. With V trimmed by 5 bases and J by 2 bases, 10 bases remained unmatched. CDR3 in amino acids: CASSVGTGGVTTYNEQFF. CDR3 nucleotides: TGTGCCAGCAGTGTTGGGACAGGGGGCGTGACCACCTACAATGAGCAGTTCTTC. The full variable domain, its missing parts supplied by reference TRBV28 and TRBJ2-1, is DVKVTQSSRYLVKRTGEKVFLECVQDMDHENMFWYRQDPGLGLRLIYFSYDVKMKEKGDIPEGYSVSREKKERFSLILESASTNQTSMYLCASSVGTGGVTTYNEQFFGPGTRLTVL.

The chain recombines TRBV21-1 with TRBJ1-6; TRBD1 is the table's D call and was not checked against the DNA. TRBV21-1 is given as a pseudogene. The CDR3 contains 16 residues. The CDR3 DNA is TGTGCCAGCGGCGCACCCGGGACAGACTATAATTCACCCCTCCACTTT. Translation gives CASGAPGTDYNSPLHF.

The chain combines TRBV10-3 with TRBJ2-1; 7 nucleotides line up with TRBD2. V shed 5 bases and J 0 bases; nucleotides not matched to a gene: 4. The CDR3 has 15 amino acids. Germline V gene lookup returns CDR1 ENHRY and CDR2 SYGVKD. CDR3 loop: CAISRRETSYNEQFF. The CDR3 bases are TGTGCCATCAGTCGGCGGGAGACCTCCTACAATGAGCAGTTCTTC.

This chain links TRBV19 with TRBJ2-1; 8 positions agree with TRBD2. The V gene's germline CDR1 is LNHDA and CDR2 SQIVND (reference sequence). V shed 5 bases, J shed 8 bases, and the junction held 5 bases outside the gene matches. This CDR3 is 13 amino acids long. Here the CDR3 reads CASSPMTSDEQFF. The CDR3 region has the DNA TGTGCCAGTAGTCCGATGACTAGCGATGAGCAGTTCTTC. The whole variable domain, remainder taken from reference TRBV19 and TRBJ2-1, is DGGITQSPKYLFRKEGQNVTLSCEQNLNHDAMYWYRQDPGQGLRLIYYSQIVNDFQKGDIAEGYSVSREKKESFPLTVTSAQKNPTAFYLCASSPMTSDEQFFGPGTRLTVL.

The chain is built from TRBV6-1 and TRBJ2-7, with 7 nucleotides matching TRBD1. CDR3 length: 13 residues. With V trimmed by 5 bases and J by 0 bases, 1 base remained unmatched. CDR1 is MNHNS and CDR2 is SASEGT in the germline V gene. The CDR3 region has the DNA TGTGCCAGCAGTTGGGACAGCTCCTACGAGCAGTACTTC. It codes for CASSWDSSYEQYF.

The rearrangement joins TRBV7-2 to TRBJ2-1; 7 bases map to TRBD1. V trimming: 7 bases; J trimming: 8 bases; junction bases outside the gene matches: 14. The CDR3 runs to 15 residues. Germline loops: CDR1 SGHTA, CDR2 FQGNSA. CDR3 bases: TGTGCCAGCACCCCGGGACAGCCCCTTAAGCATGAGCAGTTCTTC. Its protein is CASTPGQPLKHEQFF.

The rearrangement links TRBV27 to TRBJ1-4; 8 bases are a match to TRBD1. The J segment lost 6 bases and the V segment lost 5 bases, leaving 5 bases of the junction unmatched. The CDR3 sequence is 14 residues long. CDR1 and CDR2 (germline): MNHEY, SMNVEV (reference sequence). CDR3 loop: CASSRDRWDEKLFF. The CDR3 DNA reads TGTGCCAGCAGTAGGGACAGGTGGGATGAAAAACTGTTTTTT.

The V and J genes are TRBV11-2 and TRBJ1-6; no clear D gene. The germline V gene has CDR1 SGHAT and CDR2 FQNNGV. V gave up 0 bases and J gave up 9 bases, with 6 bases separating them. The length of the CDR3 is 13 residues. The DNA for the CDR3 is TGTGCCAGCAGCTTAGAGGTCGGTTCACCCCTCCACTTT. Its translation is CASSLEVGSPLHF.

The chain links TRBV28 to TRBJ2-5; maybe TRBD2 (5 bases). Between the trimmed V and J ends, which lost 4 bases and 0 bases, there was a span of 12 bases. The CDR3 has 15 residues. Germline CDR1 is MDHEN and CDR2 is SYDVKM. For the CDR3, the DNA is TGTGCCAGCAGTTCGGGGTGGAAGGACCAAGAGACCCAGTACTTC. This codes for CASSSGWKDQETQYF.

The chain employs TRBV29-1 and TRBJ2-3, with unresolved D. The germline gives CDR1 SQVTM, CDR2 ANQGSEA. V was pared by 4 bases and J by 0 bases, with 8 bases between. This CDR3 has 13 residues. CDR3 in amino acids: CSVATASTDTQYF. The CDR3 bases are TGCAGCGTTGCCACAGCTAGCACAGATACGCAGTATTTT.

The rearrangement joins TRBV18 to TRBJ1-1; the D is unclear. V was trimmed by 6 bases and J by 8 bases, leaving 10 bases between them. The CDR3 spans 11 residues. From germline, CDR1 is KGHSH and CDR2 LQKENI. CDR3 sequence reads: CASSLLTEAFF. The DNA for the CDR3 is TGTGCCAGCTCCCTCTTGACAGAAGCTTTCTTT.

The chain links TRBV7-6 to TRBJ1-5, with 7 bases aligning to TRBD1. The CDR3 is made up of 14 amino acids. Unmatched junction bases numbered 3, after V lost 1 base and J lost 6 bases. Germline CDR1 reads SGHVS; CDR2 reads FNYEAQ. In nucleotides, the CDR3 is TGTGCCAGCAGCTTAGGACAGGGCAGTCAGCCCCAGCATTTT. It is translated as CASSLGQGSQPQHF.